This TCR beta chain came from a study of blood T cells in healthy people across ages. Primers used in a second PCR of roughly 6 to 11 cycles were a sample-barcoded 5' primer and a J-beta primer mix. TCRdb itself ran the 5' RACE reads through MiXCR, one entry per CDR3 protein. Among 1,500,000 or so distinct CDR3 sequences listed, about 42% were seen once. Per the germline V gene, CDR1 is PRHDT and CDR2 is FYEKMQ (reference sequence). The CDR3 is 18 amino acids. V lost 1 base and J lost 0; bases outside the gene matches: 7. Remarks on this clonotype: Its target is unknown.

General study points: It was not known whether donors were CMV positive (a possible confounder of expanded clonotype changes). Naive CD4+ cells and diversity were both higher in long-lived donors than in aged donors.

The TCR was taken from a young woman in good health. This rearrangement joins TRBV13 to TRBJ2-3; TRBD2 matches at 10 bases. The sequencing input was blood. Here the CDR3 DNA reads TGTGCCAGCAGCTTAGATGCTCTAGCGGGGGATAGCACAGATACGCAGTATTTT. Translating it yields CASSLDALAGDSTDTQYF.